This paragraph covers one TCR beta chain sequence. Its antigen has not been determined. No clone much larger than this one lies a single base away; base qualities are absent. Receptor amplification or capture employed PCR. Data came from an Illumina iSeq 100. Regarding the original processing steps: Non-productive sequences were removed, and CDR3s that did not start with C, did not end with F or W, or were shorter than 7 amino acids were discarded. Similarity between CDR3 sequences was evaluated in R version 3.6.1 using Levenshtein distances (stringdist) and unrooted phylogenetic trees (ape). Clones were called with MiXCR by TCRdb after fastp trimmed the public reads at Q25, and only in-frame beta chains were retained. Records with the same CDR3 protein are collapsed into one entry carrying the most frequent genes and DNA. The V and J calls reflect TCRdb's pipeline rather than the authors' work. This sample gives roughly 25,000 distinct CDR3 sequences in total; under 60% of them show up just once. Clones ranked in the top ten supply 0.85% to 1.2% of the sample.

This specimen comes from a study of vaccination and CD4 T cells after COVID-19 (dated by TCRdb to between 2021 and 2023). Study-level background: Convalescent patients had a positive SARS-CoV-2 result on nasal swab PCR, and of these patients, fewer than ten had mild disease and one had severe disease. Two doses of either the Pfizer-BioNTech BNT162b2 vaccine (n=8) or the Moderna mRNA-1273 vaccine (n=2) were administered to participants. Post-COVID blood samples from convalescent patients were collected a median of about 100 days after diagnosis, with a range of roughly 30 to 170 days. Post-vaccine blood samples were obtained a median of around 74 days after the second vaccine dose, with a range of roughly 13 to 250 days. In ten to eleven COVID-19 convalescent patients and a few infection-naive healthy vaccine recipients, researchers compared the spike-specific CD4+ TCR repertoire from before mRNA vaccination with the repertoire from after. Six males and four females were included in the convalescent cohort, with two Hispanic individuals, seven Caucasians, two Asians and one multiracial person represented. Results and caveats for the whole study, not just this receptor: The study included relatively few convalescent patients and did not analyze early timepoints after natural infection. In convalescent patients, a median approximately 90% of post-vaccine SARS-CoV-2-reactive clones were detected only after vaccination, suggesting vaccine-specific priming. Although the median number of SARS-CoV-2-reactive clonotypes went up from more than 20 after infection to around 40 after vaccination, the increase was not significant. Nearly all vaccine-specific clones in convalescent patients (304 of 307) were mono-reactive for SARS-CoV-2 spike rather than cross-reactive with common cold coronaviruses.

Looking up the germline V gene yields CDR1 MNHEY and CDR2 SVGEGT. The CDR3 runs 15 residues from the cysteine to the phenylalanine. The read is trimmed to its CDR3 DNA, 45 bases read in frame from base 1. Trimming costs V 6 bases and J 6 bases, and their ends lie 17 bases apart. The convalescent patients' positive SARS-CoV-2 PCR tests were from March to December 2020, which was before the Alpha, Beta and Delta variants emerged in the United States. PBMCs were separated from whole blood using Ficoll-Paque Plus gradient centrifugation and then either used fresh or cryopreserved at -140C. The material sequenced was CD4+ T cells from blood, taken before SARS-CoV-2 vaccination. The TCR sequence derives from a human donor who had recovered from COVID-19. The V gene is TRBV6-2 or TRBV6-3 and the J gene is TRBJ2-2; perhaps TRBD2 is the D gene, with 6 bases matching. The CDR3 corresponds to CASSRTIGDSGELFF. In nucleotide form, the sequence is TGTGCCAGCAGCCGGACTATCGGGGACTCCGGGGAGCTGTTTTTT.